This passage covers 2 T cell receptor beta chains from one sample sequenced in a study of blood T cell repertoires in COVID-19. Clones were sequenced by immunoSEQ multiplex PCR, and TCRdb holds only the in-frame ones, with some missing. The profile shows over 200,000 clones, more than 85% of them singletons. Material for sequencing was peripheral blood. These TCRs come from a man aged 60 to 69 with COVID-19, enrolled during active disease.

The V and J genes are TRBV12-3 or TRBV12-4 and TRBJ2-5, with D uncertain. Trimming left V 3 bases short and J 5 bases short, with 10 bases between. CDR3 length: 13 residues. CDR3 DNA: TGTGCCAGCAGTTTTTACGTCGGGGAGACCCAGTACTTC. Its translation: CASSFYVGETQYF.

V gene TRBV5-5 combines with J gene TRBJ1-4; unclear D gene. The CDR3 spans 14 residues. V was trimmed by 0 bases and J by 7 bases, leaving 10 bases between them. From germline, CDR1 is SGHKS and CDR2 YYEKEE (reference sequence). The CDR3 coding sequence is TGTGCCAGCAGCTTGGCGGTATCTGGTGAAAAACTGTTTTTT. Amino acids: CASSLAVSGEKLFF.